This T cell receptor (beta chain) was recorded in a study of neurological immune-mediated disorders. TCRdb passed the 5' RACE reads through MiXCR, listing each CDR3 protein once. The sample has 90,000 to 100,000 distinct CDR3 sequences, 3% to 4% seen once. V lost 5 bases to trimming and J lost 5 bases; unmatched junction nucleotides: 12. CDR1 and CDR2 (germline): SGHRS, YFSETQ. This CDR3 has 15 amino acids. Ten or more counts support this clonotype. The sequence was obtained from a young woman with multiple sclerosis. The V gene is TRBV5-1, the J gene TRBJ2-5, with 7 nucleotides matching TRBD2. Sequenced material: PBMCs. The CDR3 sequence: CASRTSTGELETQYF. Here the CDR3 DNA reads TGCGCCAGCAGGACTAGCACGGGGGAGTTGGAGACCCAGTACTTC.